A selection of T cell receptor beta chains follows, all from one sample in a study of T cells in Graves' hyperthyroidism and ophthalmopathy. Using its own MiXCR run on the multiplex PCR reads, TCRdb lists one record per CDR3 protein. Of fewer than 350,000 distinct CDR3 sequences listed, 13% are singletons. Sequences were obtained from blood. The receptors derive from a woman aged 25-40 years with Graves' hyperthyroidism that later progressed to Graves' ophthalmopathy. CDR3s leave out the opening cysteine and the closing phenylalanine or tryptophan. The D gene is left open where the match is weak.

D	V	CDR3
-	TRBV2	ASSPPPRNTEAF
-	TRBV5-1	ASRTYQGTGELF
-	TRBV6-2/TRBV6-3	ASRTPRRARLQY
-	TRBV29-1	SVSTENTGELF
-	TRBV15	ATIRTRAEAF
-	TRBV4-1	ASSLGAGIFSGNTIY
TRBD1	TRBV6-1	ASSLRDSFNQPQH
-	TRBV20-1	SASGKGGTEAF
-	TRBV3-1	ASRRTRDGNTIY
TRBD2	TRBV10-2	ASRRLAADNEQF
TRBD1	TRBV5-6	ASSSRAGGRQPQH
-	TRBV3-1	ASSRQAHYEQY
-	TRBV19	ASSPSTGDYGYT
-	TRBV29-1	SVGHMNTEAF
TRBD1	TRBV4-1	ASSQGDRNNQPQH
TRBD1	TRBV5-8	ASSSHYGTGSLGSPLH
-	TRBV20-1	SARGGREGEKLF
-	TRBV4-2	ASSQVTAYTGELF
TRBD2	TRBV28	ASSLLWREGRHEQY
TRBD2	TRBV13	ASSLRTSGSSETQY
-	TRBV7-3	ASSPTADQPQH
-	TRBV6-5	ASSSTCEQY
-	TRBV7-9	ASSPVSSYEQY
TRBD1	TRBV29-1	SVVEGAAYEQY
-	TRBV20-1	SAHRSSYNEQF